The present T cell receptor (beta chain) was sequenced within a study of PD-1 and CTLA-4 blockade in melanoma. TCRdb's table, derived via immunoSEQ multiplex PCR, lists solely in-frame clones and lacks some. The sample has 31,000 or so clones; about 88% are singletons. The ends were cut back, 5 bases at V and 8 bases at J, with 10 bases in the middle. The CDR3 has 12 amino acids. CDR1 is LNHDA and CDR2 is SQIVND in the germline V gene (reference sequence). Specimen: CD8+ T cells from peripheral blood, collected from a patient given anti-PD-1 treatment. The TCR was taken from a human donor with melanoma. V is TRBV19 and J is TRBJ2-1; D is perhaps TRBD1 or TRBD2 (5 bases each). CDR3 loop: CASSSGTHEQFF. The DNA for the CDR3 is TGTGCCAGTAGTTCCGGGACCCATGAGCAGTTCTTC.